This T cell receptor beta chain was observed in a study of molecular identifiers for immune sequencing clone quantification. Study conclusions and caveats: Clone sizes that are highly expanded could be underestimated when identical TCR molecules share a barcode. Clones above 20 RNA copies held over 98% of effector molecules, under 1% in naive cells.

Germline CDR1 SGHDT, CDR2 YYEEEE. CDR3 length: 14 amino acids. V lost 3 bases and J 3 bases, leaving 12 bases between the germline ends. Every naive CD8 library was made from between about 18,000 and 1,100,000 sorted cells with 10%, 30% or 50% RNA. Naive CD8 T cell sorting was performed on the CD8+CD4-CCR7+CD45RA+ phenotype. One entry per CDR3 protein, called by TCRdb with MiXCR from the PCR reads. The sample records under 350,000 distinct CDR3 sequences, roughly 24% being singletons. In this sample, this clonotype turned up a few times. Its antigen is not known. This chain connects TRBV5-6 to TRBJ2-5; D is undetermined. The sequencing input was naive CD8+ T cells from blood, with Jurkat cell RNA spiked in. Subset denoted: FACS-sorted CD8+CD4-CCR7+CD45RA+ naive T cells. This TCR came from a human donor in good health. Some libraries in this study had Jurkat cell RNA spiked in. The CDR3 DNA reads TGTGCCAGCAGCTCGATCGACCCAAAAGAGACCCAGTACTTC. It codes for CASSSIDPKETQYF. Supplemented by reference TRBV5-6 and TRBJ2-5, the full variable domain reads DAGVTQSPTHLIKTRGQQVTLRCSPKSGHDTVSWYQQALGQGPQFIFQYYEEEERQRGNFPDRFSGHQFPNYSSELNVNALLLGDSALYLCASSSIDPKETQYFGPGTRLLVL.